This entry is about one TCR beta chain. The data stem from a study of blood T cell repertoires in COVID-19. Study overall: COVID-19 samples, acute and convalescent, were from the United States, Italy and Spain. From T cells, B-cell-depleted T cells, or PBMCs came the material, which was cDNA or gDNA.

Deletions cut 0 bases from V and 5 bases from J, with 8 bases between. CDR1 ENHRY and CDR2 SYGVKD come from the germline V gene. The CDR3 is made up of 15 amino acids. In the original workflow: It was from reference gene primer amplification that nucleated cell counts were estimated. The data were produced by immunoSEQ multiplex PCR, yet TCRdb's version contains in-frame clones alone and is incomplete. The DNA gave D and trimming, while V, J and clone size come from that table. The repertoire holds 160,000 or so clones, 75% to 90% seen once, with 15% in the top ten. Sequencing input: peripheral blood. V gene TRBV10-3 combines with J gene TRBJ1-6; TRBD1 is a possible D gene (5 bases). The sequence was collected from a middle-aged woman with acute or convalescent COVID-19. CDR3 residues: CAISESGGDNSPLHF. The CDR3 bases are TGTGCCATCAGTGAGTCGGGGGGGGATAATTCACCCCTCCACTTT.